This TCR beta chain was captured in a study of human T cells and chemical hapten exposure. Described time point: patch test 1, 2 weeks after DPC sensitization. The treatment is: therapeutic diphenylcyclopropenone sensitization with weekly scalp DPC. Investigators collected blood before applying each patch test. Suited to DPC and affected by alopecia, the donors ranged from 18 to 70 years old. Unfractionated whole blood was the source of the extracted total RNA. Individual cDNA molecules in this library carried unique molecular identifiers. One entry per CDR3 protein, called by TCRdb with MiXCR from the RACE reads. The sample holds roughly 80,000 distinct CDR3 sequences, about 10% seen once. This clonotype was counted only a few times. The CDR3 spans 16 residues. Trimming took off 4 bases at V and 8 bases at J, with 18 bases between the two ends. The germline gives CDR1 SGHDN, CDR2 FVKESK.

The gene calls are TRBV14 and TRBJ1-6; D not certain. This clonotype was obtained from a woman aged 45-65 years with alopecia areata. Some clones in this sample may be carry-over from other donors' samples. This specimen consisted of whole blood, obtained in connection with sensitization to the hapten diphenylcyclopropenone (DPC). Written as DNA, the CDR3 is TGTGCCAGCAGCCCAACCCAAGGCTGGGGTGATTCACCCCTCCACTTT. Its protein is CASSPTQGWGDSPLHF.